This TCR beta chain comes out of a study of shared clonotypes between healthy human individuals (dated by TCRdb to about 2020). Background on the whole study: A couple of women and a few men aged 18 to 49 years were included in the cohort. Per donor, three plates each were used for CD4 naive and CD4 memory, two for CD8 naive, and one for CD8 memory. The study deeply sequenced blood TCR repertoires of roughly five healthy adults to estimate repertoire size and the extent of clonotype sharing between individuals. Different laboratories and diverse techniques were used to prepare libraries and sequence TCR repertoires, to increase sequencing depth and limit assay-specific biases. Each donor's leukapheresis produced roughly between roughly 0.85 and 10 billion PBMCs. The research as a whole found: Even with the large sequencing depth, rarefaction of the sorted-subset datasets indicated that sequencing was incomplete. When a handful of donors were compared, the shared fraction of clonotypes was about 5.2% for naive CD4, around 3.6% for naive CD8, 2% to 2.5% for memory CD4, and 0.35% to 0.4% for memory CD8. Naive subsets generally had larger estimated clonotype richness than memory subsets. Based on pairwise subsampling, the degree of clonotype sharing among donors was expected to be affected by sequencing depth. The small number of donors limited the genetic and exposure-history diversity represented. Only blood was sampled, and tissue TCR repertoires likely differ from those in blood. Clonotypes shared by all four sorted-subset donors showed higher generation probabilities than non-shared clonotypes.

CDR1 and CDR2, per the germline V gene, are MDHEN and SYDVKM. After removal of 7 bases from V and 8 bases from J, the junction retains 19 bases not matched to a gene. Measured from the cysteine to the phenylalanine, the CDR3 is 17 residues long. Kept here is only the CDR3 DNA, which spans 51 bases and is read in frame from base 1. Of note for this clone: This receptor's antigen is unknown. Per-base qualities were not stored, and no clone one base away is much larger.

CD8 naive samples were obtained by positive selection for CCR7 among CD45RO-negative cells, yielding a CD45RA+CCR7+ population from which TemRA cells were excluded. Healthy HIV-negative adults with no recently reported acute infections or vaccinations were included as donors. Every donor was a Caucasian adult residing in Nashville, Tennessee, USA. After blood collection by leukapheresis, PBMCs were isolated using Ficoll-Histopaque density gradient centrifugation and then cryopreserved in the vapor phase of liquid nitrogen. Analytical flow cytometry was used to check the purity and quantity of each magnetically sorted T cell population. Genomic DNA was isolated from each sorted fraction and quantified by UV absorbance on a Nanodrop 2000c. Using the deep immunoSEQ assay, TCR CDR3 regions were amplified from genomic DNA by multiplex PCR. Extracted genomic DNA from each cell subset was distributed evenly across all wells of several immunoSEQ 96-well plates, and each plate was treated as a replicate. For sorted subsets, 200 to 250 ng of genomic DNA, equivalent to roughly 33,000 T cell genomes, went into each replicate PCR. Purified libraries were quantified with a Qubit 3.0 fluorometer, sized on a Bioanalyzer 2100, and re-quantified with the KAPA Library Quantification kit. A separate single-read 150-cycle Illumina NextSeq 550 flow cell was used to sequence each immunoSEQ 96-well plate. In the paper's pipeline: Because the immunoSEQ output included only junctional sequences and no quality scores, the filtering could not be the same as the filtering used for full-length reads. To assign V/J genes and CDR3, sequences were annotated using PyIR, a Python wrapper for IgBLAST v1.9, with IMGT germline references. Reads were removed for weak V/J assignments (E-value above 1e-6), missing CDR3, stop codons, out-of-frame junctions, or ambiguous translated residues. V3J clonotypes were defined by identical inferred V gene, J gene, and CDR3 amino acid sequence. Percentage overlap between repertoires was computed as shared unique clonotypes divided by the size of the smaller repertoire. Three approaches were used to assess repertoire richness: RTK rarefaction, the Chao1 estimator, and Recon v2.1 estimates of unobserved clonotypes. Generation probabilities for all TCRbeta clonotypes obtained by the gDNA method from a few donors were computed using OLGA. Here the immuneACCESS table is served through TCRdb, limited to in-frame sequences with V and J called. Missing clones are a known gap in these copies; in checked studies unresolved V genes cover under half, and the rest lacks a known reason. V, J and clone size derive from that table, while D and trimming were established from the DNA sequence. The sample records about 2,200,000 clones, 85% to 95% of which are singletons. Clones ranked in the top ten supply 1.5% to 2% of the sample.

The sequence came from a man aged 18 to 30 in good health. Some clones in this sample may be carry-over from other donors' samples. Sample: naive CD8+ T cells from PBMCs. The sample's cell subset or site label is to be understood as: CD45RA+CCR7+. The chain is assembled from TRBV28 and TRBJ2-2, and 7 bases in between align with TRBD2. CDR3 sequence: CASILNRDYYQGGELFF. The DNA sequence is as follows: TGTGCCAGCATCCTAAACCGGGACTATTACCAAGGAGGGGAGCTGTTTTTT.